The 16 T cell receptor beta chains reported below all come from one sample, sequenced in a study of blood T cells in healthy people across ages. Primed by a sample-barcoded 5' primer and a J-beta primer mix, a second PCR proceeded for roughly 6 to 12 cycles. TCRdb called the 5' RACE reads again in MiXCR, with one record for every CDR3 protein. The table includes about 1,400,000 distinct CDR3 sequences, around 42% detected once. Sequenced sample: blood. The receptors come from a woman aged 18-29 years in good health.

This chain uses TRBV18 with TRBJ2-1; D is possibly TRBD2 (5 bases). V gave up 2 bases and J gave up 5 bases, with 19 bases separating them. The CDR3 contains 17 residues. Germline loops: CDR1 KGHSH, CDR2 LQKENI. The CDR3 sequence: CASSPETGLGSNNEQFF. The DNA for the CDR3 is TGTGCCAGCTCACCAGAGACCGGACTGGGGTCCAACAATGAGCAGTTCTTC. Full variable domain (remainder filled in from reference TRBV18 and TRBJ2-1): NAGVMQNPRHLVRRRGQEARLRCSPMKGHSHVYWYRQLPEEGLKFMVYLQKENIIDESGMPKERFSAEFPKEGPSILRIQQVVRGDSAAYFCASSPETGLGSNNEQFFGPGTRLTVL.

This clonotype was seen only a few times. The rearrangement joins TRBV6-5 to TRBJ1-5; D is perhaps TRBD1 (6 bases). V was shortened by 6 bases and J by 0 bases, with 15 bases between the two germline ends. The CDR3 consists of 16 residues. Per the germline V gene, CDR1 is MNHEY and CDR2 is SVGAGI. The CDR3 region is CASSRTAYNSNQPQHF. Written as DNA, the CDR3 is TGTGCCAGCAGCCGGACAGCTTATAATAGCAATCAGCCCCAGCATTTT.

The chain couples TRBV7-2 to TRBJ2-4, with TRBD2 matching over 7 bases. The germline gives CDR1 SGHTA, CDR2 FQGNSA. The ends lost 5 bases at V and 5 bases at J; junction bases unmatched: 6. The CDR3 has 14 amino acids. For the CDR3, the DNA is TGTGCCAGCAGCCCCGGACTAGTAGAAAACATTCAGTACTTC. Encoded protein: CASSPGLVENIQYF. The variable domain in full, with the rest retrieved from reference TRBV7-2 and TRBJ2-4, is GAGVSQSPSNKVTEKGKDVELRCDPISGHTALYWYRQSLGQGLEFLIYFQGNSAPDKSGLPSDRFSAERTGGSVSTLTIQRTQQEDSAVYLCASSPGLVENIQYFGAGTRLSVL.

The chain recombines TRBV4-2 with TRBJ1-4; tentative D call: TRBD1 (5 bases). V was shortened by 1 base and J by 7 bases, with 10 bases between the two germline ends. This CDR3 has 14 amino acids. Germline CDR1 is LGHNA and CDR2 is YNFKEQ. CDR3 residues: CASSQGGAGEKLFF. DNA of the CDR3: TGTGCCAGCAGCCAAGGGGGCGCCGGTGAAAAACTGTTTTTT.

The chain uses TRBV3-1 and TRBJ2-3; 15 bases match TRBD2. With V trimmed by 8 bases and J by 2 bases, 5 bases remained unmatched. Germline CDR1 is LGHDT and CDR2 is YNNKEL (reference sequence). The CDR3 loop spans 16 amino acids. The CDR3 region is CASGTSGGRYTDTQYF. The DNA for the CDR3 is TGTGCCAGCGGGACTAGCGGGGGGCGATACACAGATACGCAGTATTTT.

This chain connects TRBV6-5 to TRBJ1-2; perhaps TRBD1 as D (5 bases). Looked up from germline, CDR1 is MNHEY and CDR2 is SVGAGI. V lost 0 bases to trimming and J lost 5 bases, with 19 bases between them. This CDR3 is 17 amino acids long. CDR3 sequence reads: CASSYSSRGRDGYGYTF. CDR3 DNA sequence: TGTGCCAGCAGTTACTCGAGCAGAGGACGGGACGGTTATGGCTACACCTTC.

This chain connects TRBV12-3 or TRBV12-4 to TRBJ1-5; D gene unclear. This CDR3 spans 16 amino acids. Trimming stripped 3 bases from V and 6 bases from J, with 18 bases between. The CDR3 region has the DNA TGTGCCAGCAGTTTCTCCAGCAGCAAGGGCTCTCAGCCCCAGCATTTT. Translating gives CASSFSSSKGSQPQHF.

On this clonotype: Germline is not matched at one junction end, which may reflect a read error. V and J are TRBV25-1 and TRBJ1-6; a weak D match, TRBD1 (5 bases). The CDR3 loop spans 12 amino acids. The germline CDR1 and CDR2 sequences are MGHDK and SYGVNS. Here the CDR3 DNA reads TGTGCCGGCAGTGAACAGGATTCACCCCTCCACTTT. Its translation is CAGSEQDSPLHF. Combining the CDR3 with reference TRBV25-1 and TRBJ1-6 gives the whole variable domain EADIYQTPRYLVIGTGKKITLECSQTMGHDKMYWYQQDPGMELHLIHYSYGVNSTEKGDLSSESTVSRIRTEHFPLTLESARPSHTSQYLCAGSEQDSPLHFGNGTRLTVT.

The chain employs TRBV6-1 and TRBJ2-3; 13 bases fit TRBD2. This CDR3 is built from 16 residues. Germline V gene sequence: CDR1 MNHNS, CDR2 SASEGT. V was pared by 5 bases and J by 6 bases, with 8 bases of the junction left unmatched. DNA of the CDR3: TGTGCCAGCAGTCCTGGGACTAGCGGGGTCAGGGATACGCAGTATTTT. Protein sequence: CASSPGTSGVRDTQYF.

V and J are TRBV14 and TRBJ2-3, with a possible D match to TRBD2 (7 bases). Germline loops: CDR1 SGHDN, CDR2 FVKESK. With 4 bases removed from V and 2 bases from J, the gap between germline ends came to 16 bases. CDR3 size: 16 residues. The CDR3 loop is CASSPTGGLPTDTQYF. The CDR3 nucleotides are TGTGCCAGCAGCCCTACCGGGGGGCTGCCCACAGATACGCAGTATTTT.

The CDR3, as DNA: TGTGCCAGCAGCGTAGGACAGGGGCGAGGCCACACCTTC. Its translation is CASSVGQGRGHTF. V is TRBV9 and J is TRBJ1-2, with 8 nucleotides matching TRBD1. There are 13 residues in the CDR3. CDR1 is SGDLS and CDR2 is YYNGEE in the germline V gene. V dropped 0 bases and J dropped 12; count of bases not matched to a gene: 7.

This chain uses TRBV5-1 with TRBJ1-5, with D possibly TRBD1 on 5 matching bases. Germline V gene lookup returns CDR1 SGHRS and CDR2 YFSETQ. The CDR3 has 15 residues. V lost 3 bases, J lost 7 bases, and 17 bases lay in between. This chain's CDR3 is CASSSQGIVGQPQHF. The CDR3 DNA sequence: TGCGCCAGCAGCTCCCAGGGTATTGTGGGCCAGCCCCAGCATTTT.

The chain combines TRBV7-2 with TRBJ1-3; D is ambiguous. The CDR3 loop spans 17 amino acids. CDR1 and CDR2 from the germline V gene are SGHTA and FQGNSA. Trimming took 0 bases from V and 2 from J, leaving 14 bases between them. The DNA of the CDR3 is TGTGCCAGCAGCTTAGCGCGTAGCCCAGCCCCTGGAAACACCATATATTTT. This codes for CASSLARSPAPGNTIYF.

This clonotype was observed a few times. V and J are TRBV15 and TRBJ1-5; D remains ambiguous. The CDR3 consists of 14 residues. V lost 0 bases, J lost 5 bases, and 8 bases lay in between. Germline-derived CDR1 and CDR2 are LNHNV and YYDKDF (reference sequence). The CDR3 here is CATSRDLGDQPQHF. The CDR3 bases are TGTGCCACCAGCAGAGATCTTGGGGATCAGCCCCAGCATTTT. Filled out from reference TRBV15 and TRBJ1-5, the complete variable domain reads DAMVIQNPRYQVTQFGKPVTLSCSQTLNHNVMYWYQQKSSQAPKLLFHYYDKDFNNEADTPDNFQSRRPNTSFCFLDIRSPGLGDTAMYLCATSRDLGDQPQHFGDGTRLSIL.

The gene calls are TRBV4-1 and TRBJ2-5; 8 bases align to TRBD2. Gene TRBJ2-7 matches the end of the DNA better, so the J call may be wrong. CDR3 length equals 14 residues. Germline V gene lookup returns CDR1 MGHRA and CDR2 YSYEKL. This CDR3 is CASSQELAAYEQYF. CDR3 DNA sequence: TGCGCCAGCAGCCAAGAACTAGCGGCTTACGAGCAGTACTTC.

This clonotype was detected only a few times. The chain joins TRBV29-1 to TRBJ2-3; D unclear. The germline CDR1 and CDR2 sequences are SQVTM and ANQGSEA. Trimming shortened V by 3 bases and J by 0 bases, and 7 bases separated the two germline ends. The CDR3 is 13 residues long. CDR3 sequence: CSVDVGSTDTQYF. In DNA form, the CDR3 reads TGCAGCGTTGATGTGGGCAGCACAGATACGCAGTATTTT.